Following are 26 T cell receptor beta chains from one sample sequenced in a study of blood T cell repertoires in COVID-19. Sequencing used immunoSEQ multiplex PCR; TCRdb keeps in-frame clones, though not all of them. The sample lists 55,000 to 75,000 clones; about four fifths were seen once. Sequencing was done on a sample of peripheral blood. The receptor set was obtained from a human donor in a cohort sampled during active COVID-19.

A note on this clone: Other nucleotide sequences in the sample specify the same CDR3. The chain combines TRBV6-2 or TRBV6-3 with TRBJ2-7; D unresolved. The CDR3 spans 12 residues. Looked up from germline, CDR1 is MNHEY and CDR2 is SVGEGT. The V and J ends lost 0 bases and 4 bases respectively, with 4 bases between them. CDR3 DNA: TGTGCCAGCAGTTACTCGAGGTACGAGCAGTACTTC. Protein sequence: CASSYSRYEQYF.

The rearrangement uses TRBV10-3 and TRBJ1-2, with unresolved D. The V gene lost 10 bases and the J gene lost 8 bases, with 29 bases spanning the gap. Germline CDR1 ENHRY, CDR2 SYGVKD. This CDR3 has 16 amino acids. CDR3 nucleotide sequence: TGTGCCAGCCGTCCCGAGGGTGACCCCGGAGGGCGCGGCTACACCTTC. Protein product: CASRPEGDPGGRGYTF.

The sample holds one count of this clone. This sequence joins TRBV5-1 and TRBJ1-2; perhaps TRBD1 as D (5 bases). V lost 4 bases to trimming and J lost 0 bases, with 16 bases between them. From germline, CDR1 is SGHRS and CDR2 YFSETQ. CDR3 length: 16 residues. The CDR3 sequence: CASSTGSGRANYGYTF. In nucleotides, the CDR3 is TGCGCCAGCAGCACCGGATCAGGGAGGGCTAACTATGGCTACACCTTC.

This chain uses TRBV7-2 with TRBJ2-7, with 8 bases lining up with TRBD2. The germline CDR1 and CDR2 sequences are SGHTA and FQGNSA. The CDR3 is 13 amino acids. The ends lost 5 bases at V and 10 bases at J; junction bases unmatched: 10. The chain's CDR3 is CASSKTAGGPQYF. CDR3 sequence (DNA): TGTGCCAGCAGCAAGACGGCGGGAGGTCCCCAGTACTTC.

This clone was recorded once. The chain recombines TRBV7-8 with TRBJ2-7; 8 nucleotides align to TRBD2. The CDR3 has 15 residues. Losses at the gene ends were 1 base for V and 0 bases for J; bases not matched to a gene: 2. Germline loops: CDR1 SGHVS, CDR2 FQNEAQ. Here the CDR3 reads CASSLGLAGSYEQYF. The CDR3 nucleotides read TGTGCCAGCAGCTTAGGCCTAGCGGGCTCCTACGAGCAGTACTTC.

The chain employs TRBV29-1 and TRBJ2-3, with TRBD2 as a possible D gene (5 bases). The V end lost 6 bases, the J end lost 0 bases, and 10 bases lay between the germline ends. In germline, CDR1 is SQVTM, CDR2 ANQGSEA. There are 13 residues in the CDR3. CDR3 nucleotides: TGCAGCGTGCGGTCGGGAAGCACAGATACGCAGTATTTT. It specifies CSVRSGSTDTQYF.

The gene calls are TRBV4-3 and TRBJ2-2, with 11 bases aligning to TRBD1. The trim removed 3 bases at V and 4 bases at J, leaving 4 bases unmatched. The CDR3 runs to 16 residues. CDR1 and CDR2 (germline): LGHNA, YSLEER. The CDR3 coding sequence is TGCGCCAGCAGCCAGATAGGGACAGGGGGCACCGGGGAGCTGTTTTTT. This gives the protein CASSQIGTGGTGELFF.

The genes are TRBV27 and TRBJ2-5; D possibly corresponds to TRBD2 (6 bases). Per the germline V gene, CDR1 is MNHEY and CDR2 is SMNVEV (reference sequence). CDR3 length: 13 residues. Between the trimmed V and J ends, which lost 8 bases and 4 bases, there was a span of 14 bases. The CDR3 reads CASGGNIAETQYF. In nucleotides, the CDR3 is TGTGCCAGCGGGGGGAATATCGCAGAGACCCAGTACTTC.

The rearrangement uses TRBV4-3 and TRBJ1-1, with TRBD1 identical over 7 bases. This CDR3 has 13 residues. V shed 6 bases, J shed 4 bases, and the junction held 5 bases outside the gene matches. Germline loops: CDR1 LGHNA, CDR2 YSLEER. CDR3 amino acids: CASRPDRATEAFF. CDR3 coding DNA: TGCGCCAGCAGACCAGACAGGGCCACTGAAGCTTTCTTT.

V usage is TRBV5-1 and J usage is TRBJ1-1; weak D call: TRBD1 (6 bases). Germline CDR1 is SGHRS and CDR2 is YFSETQ. Between the trimmed V and J ends, which lost 4 bases and 4 bases, there was a span of 17 bases. CDR3 length equals 15 residues. In DNA, the CDR3 is TGCGCCAGCAGCCCCGGGACAACGGCAGGCACTGAAGCTTTCTTT. As protein: CASSPGTTAGTEAFF.

The chain recombines TRBV4-1 with TRBJ2-3; TRBD1 matches at 9 bases. The CDR3 runs 15 residues. V was clipped by 3 bases and J by 4 bases; unmatched bases: 5. Per the germline V gene, CDR1 is MGHRA and CDR2 is YSYEKL. The CDR3 DNA reads TGCGCCAGCAGCCAGACGGGACAGGGTTCAGATACGCAGTATTTT. Translating it yields CASSQTGQGSDTQYF.

This chain joins TRBV21-1 and TRBJ1-3; the D call in the table, TRBD1, was not verified against the DNA. TRBV21-1 is described as a pseudogene. This CDR3 has 20 residues. The CDR3 reads CASTTKEPLDRKSSGNTIYF. CDR3 coding DNA: TGTGCCAGCACCACCAAGGAACCTTTGGACAGGAAGAGCTCTGGAAACACCATATATTTT.

This clone was observed a single time. The chain has TRBV11-1 and TRBJ1-2, with TRBD1 identical over 8 bases. The CDR3 loop spans 16 amino acids. CDR1 is SGHAT, CDR2 FQDESV, per germline (reference sequence). V shed 5 bases and J 8 bases; nucleotides not matched to a gene: 16. CDR3 loop: CASSPRATGALRGYTF. CDR3 nucleotide sequence: TGTGCCAGCAGCCCGAGGGCGACAGGGGCCCTCCGGGGCTACACCTTC.

The V call is TRBV5-6, the J call TRBJ2-2, with 9 nucleotides matching TRBD2. The CDR3 extends over 17 amino acids. Germline V gives CDR1 SGHDT, CDR2 YYEEEE. Germline trimming cut 2 bases from V and 5 bases from J; bases unmatched to any gene: 10. CDR3 nucleotide sequence: TGTGCCAGCAGCTTCGTTGCGGGAGGGATTAGGACCGGGGAGCTGTTTTTT. Its protein product is CASSFVAGGIRTGELFF.

The chain recombines TRBV15 with TRBJ1-2; D perhaps matches TRBD1 (5 bases). This CDR3 is built from 13 residues. The germline V gene has CDR1 LNHNV and CDR2 YYDKDF (reference sequence). V lost 2 bases to trimming and J lost 3 bases, with 7 bases between them. This chain's CDR3 is CATSRRQYYGYTF. CDR3 nucleotide sequence: TGTGCCACCAGCAGAAGACAGTACTATGGCTACACCTTC.

The chain combines TRBV6-2 or TRBV6-3 with TRBJ1-2; 9 bases map to TRBD1. From germline, CDR1 is MNHEY and CDR2 SVGEGT. Trimming cost V 5 bases and J 7 bases; bases outside gene matches: 8. CDR3 length: 14 amino acids. CDR3: CASSGGQGLFGYTF. As DNA, the CDR3 is TGTGCCAGCAGTGGGGGACAGGGTCTCTTTGGCTACACCTTC.

This clone was seen only once. V usage is TRBV5-1 and J usage is TRBJ1-4; D perhaps matches TRBD1 (5 bases). The CDR3 is made up of 14 amino acids. Germline loops: CDR1 SGHRS, CDR2 YFSETQ. Trimming took 2 bases from V and 2 from J, leaving 7 bases between them. CDR3 sequence (DNA): TGCGCCAGCAGCTTTCAGGGCACTAATGAAAAACTGTTTTTT. Residues: CASSFQGTNEKLFF.

The chain combines TRBV3-1 (or the pseudogene TRBV3-2) with TRBJ2-7, with 10 bases lining up with TRBD2. The CDR3 is 15 residues long. V was clipped by 5 bases and J by 3 bases; unmatched bases: 7. CDR1 and CDR2 from the germline V gene are LGHDT and YNNKEL (reference sequence). CDR3 in DNA: TGTGCCAGCAGCGTGAACAGCGGGAGGGGCTACGAGCAGTACTTC. It yields the protein CASSVNSGRGYEQYF.

A single count supports this clone. The rearrangement links TRBV28 to TRBJ1-5; D uncertain. Germline CDR1 and CDR2: MDHEN and SYDVKM. With 3 bases removed from V and 1 base from J, the gap between germline ends came to 4 bases. The CDR3 sequence is 13 residues long. Written as DNA, the CDR3 is TGTGCCAGCAGTTTTGAGAGCAATCAGCCCCAGCATTTT. Protein: CASSFESNQPQHF.

This clone appeared a few times. The chain links TRBV27 to TRBJ2-7, with TRBD2 matching 7 bases. CDR1 is MNHEY and CDR2 is SMNVEV in the germline V gene (reference sequence). The CDR3 sequence is 13 residues long. V was pared by 8 bases and J by 4 bases, with 8 bases of the junction left unmatched. DNA of the CDR3: TGTGCCAGCGGGAGGGGAGGCGGTTACGAGCAGTACTTC. Encoded protein: CASGRGGGYEQYF.

A few counts support this clone. The chain carries TRBV11-2 and TRBJ2-1; D is possibly TRBD2 (6 bases). Germline CDR1 SGHAT, CDR2 FQNNGV. V was pared by 5 bases and J by 4 bases, with 12 bases between. The CDR3 consists of 14 residues. The CDR3 sequence: CASSLTGDYNEQFF. CDR3 DNA: TGTGCCAGCAGCCTAACGGGGGATTACAATGAGCAGTTCTTC.

V gene TRBV4-1 combines with J gene TRBJ2-7, with a tentative D call TRBD1 (6 bases). With 0 bases removed from V and 0 bases from J, the gap between germline ends came to 6 bases. This CDR3 is built from 14 residues. Germline CDR1 MGHRA, CDR2 YSYEKL. The CDR3, as DNA: TGCGCCAGCAGCCAAGAGGACAGCTCCTACGAGCAGTACTTC. Protein sequence: CASSQEDSSYEQYF.

This sequence joins TRBV20-1 and TRBJ2-1, with 15 nucleotides matching TRBD2. This CDR3 comprises 16 residues. The germline V gene has CDR1 DFQATT and CDR2 SNEGSKA (reference sequence). Losses at the gene ends were 3 bases for V and 1 base for J; bases not matched to a gene: 1. CDR3 DNA: TGCAGTGCTAGTGGACTAGCGGGAGGGTCCTACAATGAGCAGTTCTTC. It encodes CSASGLAGGSYNEQFF.

This clone was recorded a few times. This same CDR3 is encoded by further DNA sequences in the sample. CDR3 residues: CASSLAAGSGANVLTF. In DNA, the CDR3 is TGTGCCAGCAGCTTAGCTGCAGGGTCTGGGGCCAACGTCCTGACTTTC. V usage is TRBV7-8 and J usage is TRBJ2-6; D is perhaps TRBD1 (5 bases). The V gene lost 0 bases and the J gene lost 1 base, with 7 bases spanning the gap. The CDR3 covers 16 residues. Germline V lookup: CDR1 SGHVS, CDR2 FQNEAQ.

The chain recombines TRBV20-1 with TRBJ1-5; D gene ambiguous. In germline, CDR1 is DFQATT, CDR2 SNEGSKA (reference sequence). The CDR3 has 17 residues. The germline V and J ends were trimmed by 3 bases and 0 bases, with 18 bases remaining between them. The CDR3 bases are TGCAGTGCTAGTTCCCAACCCGGCGGATATAGCAATCAGCCCCAGCATTTT. As protein: CSASSQPGGYSNQPQHF.

This clone was picked up many times. The V and J genes are TRBV7-2 and TRBJ2-6; the D gene is possibly TRBD1 (5 bases). CDR3 length: 17 residues. V dropped 1 base and J dropped 0 bases, with 10 bases sitting between them. The V gene's germline CDR1 is SGHTA and CDR2 FQGNSA. Here the CDR3 reads CASSLVLQGSGANVLTF. CDR3 in DNA: TGTGCCAGCAGCTTAGTCCTCCAGGGCTCTGGGGCCAACGTCCTGACTTTC.